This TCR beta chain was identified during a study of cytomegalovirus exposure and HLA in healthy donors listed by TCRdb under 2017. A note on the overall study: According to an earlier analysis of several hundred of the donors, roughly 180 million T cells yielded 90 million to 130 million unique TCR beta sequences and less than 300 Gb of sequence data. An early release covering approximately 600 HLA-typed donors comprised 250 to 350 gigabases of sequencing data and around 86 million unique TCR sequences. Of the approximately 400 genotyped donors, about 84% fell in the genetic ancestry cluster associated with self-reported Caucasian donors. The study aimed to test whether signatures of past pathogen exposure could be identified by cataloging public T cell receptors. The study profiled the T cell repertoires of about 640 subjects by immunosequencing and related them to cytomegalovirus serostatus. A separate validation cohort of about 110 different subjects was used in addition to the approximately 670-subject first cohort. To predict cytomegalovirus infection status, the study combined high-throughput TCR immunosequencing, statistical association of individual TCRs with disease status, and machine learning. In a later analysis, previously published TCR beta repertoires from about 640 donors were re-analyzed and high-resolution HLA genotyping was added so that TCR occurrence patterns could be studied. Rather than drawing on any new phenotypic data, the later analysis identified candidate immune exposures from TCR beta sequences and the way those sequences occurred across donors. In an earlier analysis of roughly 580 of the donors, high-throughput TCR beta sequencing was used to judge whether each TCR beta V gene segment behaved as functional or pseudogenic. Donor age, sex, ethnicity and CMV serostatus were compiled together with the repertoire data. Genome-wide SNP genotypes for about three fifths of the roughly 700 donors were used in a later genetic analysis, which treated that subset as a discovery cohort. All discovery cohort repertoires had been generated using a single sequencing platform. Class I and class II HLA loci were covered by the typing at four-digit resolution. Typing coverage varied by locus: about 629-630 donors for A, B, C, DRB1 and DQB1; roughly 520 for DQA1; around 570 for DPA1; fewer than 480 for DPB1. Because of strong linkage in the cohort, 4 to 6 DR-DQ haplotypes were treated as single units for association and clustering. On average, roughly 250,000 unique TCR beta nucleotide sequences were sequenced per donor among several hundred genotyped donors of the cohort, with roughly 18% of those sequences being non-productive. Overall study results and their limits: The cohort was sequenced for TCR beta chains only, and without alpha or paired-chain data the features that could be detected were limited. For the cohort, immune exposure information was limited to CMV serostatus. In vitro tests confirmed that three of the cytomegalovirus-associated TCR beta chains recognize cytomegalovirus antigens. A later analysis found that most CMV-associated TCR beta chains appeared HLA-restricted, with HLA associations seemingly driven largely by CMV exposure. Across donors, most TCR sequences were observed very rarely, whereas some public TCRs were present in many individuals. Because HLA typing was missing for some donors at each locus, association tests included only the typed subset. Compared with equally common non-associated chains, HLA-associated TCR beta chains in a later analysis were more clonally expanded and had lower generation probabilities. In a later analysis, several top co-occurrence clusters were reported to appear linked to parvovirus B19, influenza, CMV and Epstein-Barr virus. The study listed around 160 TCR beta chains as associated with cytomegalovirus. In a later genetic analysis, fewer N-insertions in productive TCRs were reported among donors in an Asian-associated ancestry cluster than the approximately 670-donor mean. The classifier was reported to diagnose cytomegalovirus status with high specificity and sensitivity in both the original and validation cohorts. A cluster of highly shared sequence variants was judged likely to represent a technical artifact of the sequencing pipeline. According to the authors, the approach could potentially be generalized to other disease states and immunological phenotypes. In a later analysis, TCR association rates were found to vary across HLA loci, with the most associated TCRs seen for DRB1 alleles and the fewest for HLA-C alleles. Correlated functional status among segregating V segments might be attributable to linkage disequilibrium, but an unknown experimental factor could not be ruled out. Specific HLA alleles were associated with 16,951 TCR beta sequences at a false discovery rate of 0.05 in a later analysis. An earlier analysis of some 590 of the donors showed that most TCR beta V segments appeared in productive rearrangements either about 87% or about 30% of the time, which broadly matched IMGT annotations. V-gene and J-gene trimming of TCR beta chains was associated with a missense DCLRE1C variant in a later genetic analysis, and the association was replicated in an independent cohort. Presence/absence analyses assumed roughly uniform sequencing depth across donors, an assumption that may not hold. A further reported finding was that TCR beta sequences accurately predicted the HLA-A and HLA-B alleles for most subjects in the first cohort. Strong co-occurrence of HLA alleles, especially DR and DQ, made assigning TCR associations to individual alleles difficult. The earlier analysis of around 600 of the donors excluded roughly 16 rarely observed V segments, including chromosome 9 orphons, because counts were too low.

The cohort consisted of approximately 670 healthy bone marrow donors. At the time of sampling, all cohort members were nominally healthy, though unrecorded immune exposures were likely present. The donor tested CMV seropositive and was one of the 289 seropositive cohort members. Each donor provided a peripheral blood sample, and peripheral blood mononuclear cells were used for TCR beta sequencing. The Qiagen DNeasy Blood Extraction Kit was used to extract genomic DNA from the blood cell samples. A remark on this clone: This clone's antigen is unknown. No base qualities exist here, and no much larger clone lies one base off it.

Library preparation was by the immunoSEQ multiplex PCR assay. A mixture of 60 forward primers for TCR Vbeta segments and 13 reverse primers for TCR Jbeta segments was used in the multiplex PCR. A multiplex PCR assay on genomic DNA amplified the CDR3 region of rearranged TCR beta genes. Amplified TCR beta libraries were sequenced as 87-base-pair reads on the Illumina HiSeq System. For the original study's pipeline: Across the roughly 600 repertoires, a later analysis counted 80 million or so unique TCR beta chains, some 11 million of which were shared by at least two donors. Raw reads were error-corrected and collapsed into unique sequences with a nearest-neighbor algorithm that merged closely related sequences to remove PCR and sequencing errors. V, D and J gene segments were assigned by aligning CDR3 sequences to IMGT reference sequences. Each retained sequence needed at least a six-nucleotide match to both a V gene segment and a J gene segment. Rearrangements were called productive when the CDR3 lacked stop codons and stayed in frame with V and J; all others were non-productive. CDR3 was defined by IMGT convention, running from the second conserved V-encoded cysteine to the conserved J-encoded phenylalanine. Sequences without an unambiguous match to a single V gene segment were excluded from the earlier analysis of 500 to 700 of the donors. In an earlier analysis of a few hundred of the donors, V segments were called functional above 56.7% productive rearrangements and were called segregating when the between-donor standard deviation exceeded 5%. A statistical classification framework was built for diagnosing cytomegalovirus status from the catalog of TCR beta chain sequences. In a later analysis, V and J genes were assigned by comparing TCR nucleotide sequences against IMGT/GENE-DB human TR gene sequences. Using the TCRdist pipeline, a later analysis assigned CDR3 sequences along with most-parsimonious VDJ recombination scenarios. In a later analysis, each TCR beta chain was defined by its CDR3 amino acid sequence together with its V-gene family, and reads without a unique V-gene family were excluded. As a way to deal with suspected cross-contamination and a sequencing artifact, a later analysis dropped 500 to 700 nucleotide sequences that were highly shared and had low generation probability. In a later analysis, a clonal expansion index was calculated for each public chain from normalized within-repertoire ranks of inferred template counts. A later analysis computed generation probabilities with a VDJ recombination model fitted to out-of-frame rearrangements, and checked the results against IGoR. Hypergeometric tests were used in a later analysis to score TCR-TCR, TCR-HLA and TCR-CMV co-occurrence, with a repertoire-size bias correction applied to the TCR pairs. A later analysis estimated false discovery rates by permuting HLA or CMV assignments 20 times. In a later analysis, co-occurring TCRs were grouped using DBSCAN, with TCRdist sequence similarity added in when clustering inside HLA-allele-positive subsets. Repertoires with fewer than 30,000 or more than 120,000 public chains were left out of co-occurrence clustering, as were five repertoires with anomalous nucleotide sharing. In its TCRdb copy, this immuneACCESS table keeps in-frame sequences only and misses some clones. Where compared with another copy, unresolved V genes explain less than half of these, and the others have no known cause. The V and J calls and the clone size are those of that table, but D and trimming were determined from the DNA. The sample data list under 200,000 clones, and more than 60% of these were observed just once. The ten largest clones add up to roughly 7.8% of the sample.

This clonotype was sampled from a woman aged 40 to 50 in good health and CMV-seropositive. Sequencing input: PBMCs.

The DNA sequence is TGTGCCAGCAGCTTAGGTGTAGTAAACTATGGCTACACCTTC. It is translated as CASSLGVVNYGYTF. The V and J genes are TRBV7-2 and TRBJ1-2; the D gene assignment is ambiguous. The germline V gene supplies CDR1 SGHTA and CDR2 FQGNSA. V lost 1 base and J lost 2 bases; the stretch between them is 8 bases long. The CDR3 covers 14 residues, taking in both the cysteine and the phenylalanine. CDR3 DNA only is kept here, 42 bases in frame from base 1.